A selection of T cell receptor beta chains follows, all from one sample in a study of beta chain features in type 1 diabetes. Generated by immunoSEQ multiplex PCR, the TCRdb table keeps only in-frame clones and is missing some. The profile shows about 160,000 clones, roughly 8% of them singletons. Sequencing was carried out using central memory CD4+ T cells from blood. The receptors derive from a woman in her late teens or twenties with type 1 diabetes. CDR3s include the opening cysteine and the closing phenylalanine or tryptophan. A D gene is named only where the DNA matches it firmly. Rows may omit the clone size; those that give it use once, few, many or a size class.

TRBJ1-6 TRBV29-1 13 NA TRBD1 TGCAGCGTCGGGGACAGGCCGAATTCACCCCTCCACTTT CSVGDRPNSPLHF
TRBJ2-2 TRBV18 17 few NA TGTGCCAGCTCACCAAACTTGTATACGGGGTCCACCGGGGAGCTGTTTTTT CASSPNLYTGSTGELFF
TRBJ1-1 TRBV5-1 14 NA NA TGCGCCAGCAGCTTGGTTCTGGGGAGCACTGAAGCTTTCTTT CASSLVLGSTEAFF
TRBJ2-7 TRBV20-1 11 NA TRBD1 TGCAGTGCTACCAGCTTTACAGGGGGACTCTTC CSATSFTGGLF
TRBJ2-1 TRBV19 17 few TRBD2 TGTGCCAGTAGTATAAGTAGGGGACTAGCGGGAACCAATGAGCAGTTCTTC CASSISRGLAGTNEQFF
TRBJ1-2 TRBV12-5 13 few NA TGTGCTAGTGGTTTACCAGGGGAGTATGGCTACACCTTC CASGLPGEYGYTF
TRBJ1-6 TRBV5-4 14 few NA TGTGCCAGCAGCCGACAGGAACGCGGTTCACCCCTCCACTTT CASSRQERGSPLHF
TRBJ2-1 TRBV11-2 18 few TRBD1 TGTGCCAGCAGCTTAGATCAAGGGGGCTCCGCCGCCAACAATGAGCAGTTCTTC CASSLDQGGSAANNEQFF
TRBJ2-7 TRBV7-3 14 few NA TGTGCCAGCAGTCCAGGACACCACGGGAGCGAGCAGTACTTC CASSPGHHGSEQYF
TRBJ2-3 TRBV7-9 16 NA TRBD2 TGTGCCAGCAGCTTGACTAGCGGAAGAAGCACAGATACGCAGTATTTT CASSLTSGRSTDTQYF
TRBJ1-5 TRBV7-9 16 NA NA TGTGCCAGCAGCCCCCTGACAGTAGATAGCAATCAGCCCCAGCATTTT CASSPLTVDSNQPQHF
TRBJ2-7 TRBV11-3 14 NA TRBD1 TGTGCCAGCAGCTTAGTGGGACAGGTCCACGAGCAGTACTTC CASSLVGQVHEQYF
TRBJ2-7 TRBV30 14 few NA TGTGCCTGGAGTAGAACACAGGGTATCGACGAGCAGTACTTC CAWSRTQGIDEQYF
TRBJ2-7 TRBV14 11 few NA TGTGCCAGCAGCCAAGCGCGAGTGCAGTACTTC CASSQARVQYF
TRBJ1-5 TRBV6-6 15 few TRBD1 TGTGCCAGCAGTTATCCCACAGGGGGCGGTCAGCCCCAGCATTTT CASSYPTGGGQPQHF